The present T cell receptor (beta chain) was sequenced within a study of cytomegalovirus exposure and HLA in healthy donors. Study-level points and caveats: Analysis performed later found more than 15,000 TCR beta sequences associated with HLA alleles at 0.05 false discovery rate. TCR beta sequences reportedly predicted the HLA-A and HLA-B alleles of most subjects accurately. CMV serostatus was the only recorded immune exposure for donors.

Of note for this clone: Antigen: not known.

The PCR made use of 60 Vbeta and 13 Jbeta primers. The table came from immunoSEQ multiplex PCR; TCRdb's copy has only in-frame clones and leaves some out. The repertoire includes about 120,000 clones, roughly 84% of them detected once, and approximately 5.6% sits in the top ten. The V gene lost 2 bases and the J gene lost 10 bases, with 22 bases spanning the gap. Germline CDR1 and CDR2: SGHNT and YYREEE (reference sequence). The CDR3 extends over 16 amino acids. This clonotype was sampled from a man aged 25 to 45 in good health and CMV-seropositive. The chain couples TRBV5-4 to TRBJ2-1; possible D gene TRBD2, 6 bases. The specimen sequenced was PBMCs. In nucleotides, the CDR3 is TGTGCCAGCAGCTTTGGCCTCAGGACTACTTTAGGAGAGCAGTTCTTC. It specifies CASSFGLRTTLGEQFF.